The 12 T cell receptor beta chains in this list originate from one sample, sequenced in a study of T cell responses to AZD1222 COVID-19 vaccine (dated by TCRdb to about 2021). The time point label of this sample denotes: about 28 days (+/-7) after the second vaccine dose. Library construction relied on the immunoSEQ multiplex PCR assay. As stored in TCRdb, this immuneACCESS dataset retains in-frame rearrangements with V and J assigned. A fraction of the clones does not appear; measured against another copy, unresolved V genes explain less than half of the discrepancy, and the remainder lacks a known reason. This sample comprises about 150,000 clones, roughly 88% of them detected only once. The biggest ten clones account for less than 2% of the sample. This specimen was peripheral blood, taken 28 days after the second AZD1222 dose. These receptors were taken from an adult who received the AZD1222 COVID-19 vaccine.

CDR3 region: CASSVGGQGLNEKLFF. The CDR3 coding sequence is TGTGCCAGCAGCGTAGGGGGACAGGGACTTAATGAAAAACTGTTTTTT. The rearrangement joins TRBV9 to TRBJ1-4; TRBD1 aligns across 9 bases. The V segment lost 0 bases and the J segment 4 bases; nucleotides outside the gene matches: 4. This CDR3 is built from 16 residues. In germline, CDR1 is SGDLS, CDR2 YYNGEE.

This chain joins TRBV14 and TRBJ2-5; D is ambiguous. Trimming removed 1 base from V and 8 bases from J, with 11 bases in between. Germline V gives CDR1 SGHDN, CDR2 FVKESK. The CDR3 runs 13 residues. The CDR3 nucleotides read TGTGCCAGCAGCCAAGGGCAGGTGCAAACCCAGTACTTC. Protein: CASSQGQVQTQYF.

The genes are TRBV27 and TRBJ2-7; D is perhaps TRBD1 (6 bases). This CDR3 is built from 13 residues. The V gene's germline CDR1 is MNHEY and CDR2 SMNVEV (reference sequence). V gave up 3 bases and J gave up 5 bases, with 11 bases separating them. The CDR3 reads CASSLSGAHEQYF. CDR3 coding DNA: TGTGCCAGCAGTTTGTCAGGGGCCCACGAGCAGTACTTC.

The chain recombines TRBV5-1 with TRBJ1-6, with 7 bases identical to TRBD1. CDR1 is SGHRS and CDR2 is YFSETQ in the germline V gene. The CDR3 loop spans 14 amino acids. With V trimmed by 2 bases and J by 4 bases, 0 bases remained unmatched. The CDR3 sequence is CASSLQGYNSPLHF. The CDR3 DNA reads TGCGCCAGCAGCTTACAGGGGTATAATTCACCCCTCCACTTT.

J is TRBJ2-5 and V is TRBV3-1 (or the pseudogene TRBV3-2), with 7 bases identical to TRBD2. The trim removed 4 bases at V and 5 bases at J, leaving 13 bases unmatched. Germline V gene sequence: CDR1 LGHDT, CDR2 YNNKEL (reference sequence). The CDR3 sequence is 16 residues long. This CDR3 is CASSRGDGGTIETQYF. The CDR3 coding sequence is TGTGCCAGCAGCCGGGGGGACGGGGGGACCATCGAGACCCAGTACTTC.

The chain uses TRBV5-5 and TRBJ1-2; possibly TRBD1 for D (6 bases). The CDR3 totals 15 residues. V shed 4 bases and J shed 1 base, with 14 bases lying between them. The germline V gene encodes CDR1 SGHKS and CDR2 YYEKEE (reference sequence). In DNA form, the CDR3 reads TGTGCCAGCAGCGTCCACAGGGATGTTAACTATGGCTACACCTTC. Translated, it gives CASSVHRDVNYGYTF. Supplemented by reference TRBV5-5 and TRBJ1-2, the full variable domain reads DAGVTQSPTHLIKTRGQQVTLRCSPISGHKSVSWYQQVLGQGPQFIFQYYEKEERGRGNFPDRFSARQFPNYSSELNVNALLLGDSALYLCASSVHRDVNYGYTFGSGTRLTVV.

The V and J genes are TRBV5-8 and TRBJ2-1, with 8 bases matching TRBD1. CDR3 length: 14 amino acids. Germline V gene lookup returns CDR1 SGHTS and CDR2 YDEGEE. The trim removed 2 bases at V and 7 bases at J, leaving 5 bases unmatched. CDR3 sequence (DNA): TGTGCCAGCAGCTTCAGGGGGCAGAGAAATGAGCAGTTCTTC. Translating gives CASSFRGQRNEQFF.

V is TRBV24-1 and J is TRBJ1-5; D might be TRBD1 (6 bases). CDR3 length: 13 residues. Germline V gene lookup returns CDR1 KGHDR and CDR2 SFDVKD. The V end was cut by 5 bases, the J end by 4 bases, with 8 bases between. CDR3 in amino acids: CATSATGNQPQHF. CDR3 in DNA: TGTGCCACCAGTGCAACAGGGAATCAGCCCCAGCATTTT.

This chain uses TRBV11-3 with TRBJ2-5, with D possibly matching TRBD2 (5 bases). The CDR3 covers 13 residues. V gave up 3 bases and J gave up 5 bases, with 10 bases separating them. Germline lookup yields CDR1 SGHNT and CDR2 YENEEA. The CDR3 here is CASSFGGFETQYF. CDR3 coding DNA: TGTGCCAGCAGCTTCGGAGGATTTGAGACCCAGTACTTC.

V is TRBV5-5 and J is TRBJ2-7; weak D call: TRBD2 (6 bases). The V end lost 6 bases, the J end lost 0 bases, and 13 bases lay between the germline ends. The CDR3 consists of 14 residues. Germline V gives CDR1 SGHKS, CDR2 YYEKEE (reference sequence). The CDR3 reads CASTWGEPSYEQYF. The CDR3 nucleotides are TGTGCCAGCACCTGGGGGGAACCCTCCTACGAGCAGTACTTC.

The J gene is TRBJ2-2, the V gene TRBV6-5; D may correspond to TRBD1 or TRBD2 (6 bases each). The V end was cut by 2 bases, the J end by 5 bases, with 12 bases between. Germline V gene data show CDR1 as MNHEY and CDR2 as SVGAGI. The CDR3 consists of 15 residues. This CDR3 reads CASSYLGGGTGELFF. CDR3 sequence (DNA): TGTGCCAGCAGTTACCTAGGAGGGGGGACCGGGGAGCTGTTTTTT.

This clone has just a few counts. This chain connects TRBV3-1 (or the pseudogene TRBV3-2) to TRBJ2-7; TRBD2 matches 8 bases. The V gene end was trimmed by 6 bases and the J gene end by 5 bases; junction bases not matched to a gene: 3. Germline V CDR1 and CDR2: LGHDT, YNNKEL (reference sequence). This CDR3 contains 12 residues. This chain's CDR3 is CASRGSGDEQYF. CDR3 bases: TGTGCCAGCAGGGGTAGCGGGGACGAGCAGTACTTC.